This entry lists 25 T cell receptor beta chains sequenced from one sample in a study of blood T cell repertoires in COVID-19. Sequencing used immunoSEQ multiplex PCR; TCRdb keeps in-frame clones, though not all of them. This sample carries 90,000 to 110,000 clones, approximately 87% of them seen once, and the ten largest clones take 15% to 20%. The sequenced material came from peripheral blood. The receptor set was obtained from a woman aged 60-70 years with acute or convalescent COVID-19.

This clone was detected only a few times. The chain joins TRBV6-5 to TRBJ1-1, with D uncertain. CDR3 size: 15 residues. Per germline, CDR1 MNHEY and CDR2 SVGAGI. Trimming pared 6 bases from V and 1 base from J, leaving 15 bases between. The CDR3 here is CASSARLIANTEAFF. The CDR3 nucleotides are TGTGCCAGCAGCGCCCGACTGATAGCGAACACTGAAGCTTTCTTT.

This chain uses TRBV6-5 with TRBJ1-3; no firm D call. Trimming took 0 bases from V and 4 from J, leaving 10 bases between them. There are 15 residues in the CDR3. CDR1 is MNHEY and CDR2 is SVGAGI in the germline V gene. In DNA, the CDR3 is TGTGCCAGCAGTTACTCGAGGCAGACCGGAAACACCATATATTTT. Translated, it gives CASSYSRQTGNTIYF.

The V call is TRBV6-5, the J call TRBJ1-2; D not resolved. Germline V gene sequence: CDR1 MNHEY, CDR2 SVGAGI. The CDR3 contains 13 residues. Between the trimmed V and J ends, which lost 7 bases and 0 bases, there was a span of 9 bases. CDR3 DNA: TGTGCCAGCAAGAATCCGGCTAACTATGGCTACACCTTC. It encodes CASKNPANYGYTF.

This chain joins TRBV7-2 and TRBJ1-5; 7 bases agree with TRBD1. J gave up 7 bases and V 5 bases, and 8 bases lay outside the gene matches. This CDR3 is 14 amino acids long. The germline V gene encodes CDR1 SGHTA and CDR2 FQGNSA. CDR3 sequence: CASSTRTGGQPQHF. Written as DNA, the CDR3 is TGTGCCAGCAGCACCCGGACAGGTGGGCAGCCCCAGCATTTT.

This clone was observed a handful of times. The rearrangement joins TRBV9 to TRBJ2-7; D ambiguous. CDR1 SGDLS and CDR2 YYNGEE come from the germline V gene. This CDR3 is built from 15 residues. V lost 1 base and J 4 bases, leaving 15 bases between the germline ends. The CDR3 DNA sequence: TGTGCCAGCAGCGTACAACCAAGCGCGCGGTACGAGCAGTACTTC. This codes for CASSVQPSARYEQYF.

The rearrangement links TRBV7-2 to TRBJ1-2, with 7 positions matching TRBD1. V lost 2 bases to trimming and J lost 2 bases; unmatched junction nucleotides: 8. CDR3 length: 16 residues. CDR1 is SGHTA, CDR2 FQGNSA, per germline. The CDR3 nucleotides read TGTGCCAGCAGCTTAAGGGGGCAGTCGAACAACTATGGCTACACCTTC. Amino acid sequence: CASSLRGQSNNYGYTF.

The chain employs TRBV10-1 and TRBJ1-1; D gene unclear. This CDR3 comprises 14 residues. The germline gives CDR1 WNHNN, CDR2 SYGVQD (reference sequence). The V end lost 2 bases, the J end lost 0 bases, and 7 bases lay between the germline ends. The CDR3 DNA follows: TGCGCCAGCAGTGAGGGGCCCCTGAACACTGAAGCTTTCTTT. Its translation: CASSEGPLNTEAFF.

As DNA, the CDR3 is TGTGCCACCCGCTCCGCAGGGGATAGCAATCAGCCCCAGCATTTT. Its protein product is CATRSAGDSNQPQHF. This sequence joins TRBV6-5 and TRBJ1-5; perhaps TRBD1 as D (6 bases). V was cut by 10 bases and J by 0 bases, with 16 bases left in between. In germline, CDR1 is MNHEY, CDR2 SVGAGI. The CDR3 spans 15 residues.

V gene TRBV19 combines with J gene TRBJ1-5; D ambiguous. V gave up 8 bases and J gave up 10 bases, with 9 bases separating them. The CDR3 sequence is 10 residues long. CDR1 LNHDA and CDR2 SQIVND come from the germline V gene (reference sequence). CDR3 loop: CASGRVPQHF. CDR3 sequence (DNA): TGTGCCAGTGGGCGGGTCCCCCAGCATTTT.

The genes are TRBV28 and TRBJ1-1, with TRBD1 matching over 7 bases. Germline V CDR1 and CDR2: MDHEN, SYDVKM. The CDR3 is 16 amino acids. The junction had 14 bases not matched to a gene; V was cut back by 5 bases and J by 5 bases. The CDR3 sequence is CASSPPRQGSGTEAFF. The CDR3 bases are TGTGCCAGCAGTCCACCTCGACAGGGATCTGGAACTGAAGCTTTCTTT.

This clone has at least ten counts. This chain uses TRBV7-9 with TRBJ1-3, with D hard to call. The CDR3 sequence is 15 residues long. V dropped 6 bases and J dropped 1 base, with 13 bases sitting between them. CDR1 is SEHNR and CDR2 is FQNEAQ in the germline V gene (reference sequence). The chain's CDR3 is CASRSPRFSGNTIYF. In nucleotides, the CDR3 is TGTGCCAGCAGATCCCCACGGTTTTCTGGAAACACCATATATTTT.

The chain links TRBV10-2 to TRBJ1-2, with 9 bases that match TRBD1. V shed 3 bases, J shed 4 bases, and the junction held 6 bases outside the gene matches. Looked up from germline, CDR1 is WSHSY and CDR2 is SAAADI. The CDR3 loop spans 15 amino acids. CDR3 in DNA: TGCGCCAGCAGTGAAGCAACAGGGGGCGCCTATGGCTACACCTTC. This sequence encodes CASSEATGGAYGYTF.

The chain links TRBV6-5 to TRBJ1-1; 8 nucleotides align to TRBD1. CDR3 length: 11 amino acids. Trimming took 6 bases from V and 8 from J; bases not matched to a gene: 2. Germline V CDR1 and CDR2: MNHEY, SVGAGI. The CDR3 nucleotides are TGTGCCAGCAGGCGGACAGGGGAAGCTTTCTTT. Its translation is CASRRTGEAFF.

V and J are TRBV3-1 (or the pseudogene TRBV3-2) and TRBJ1-1; D unclear. V gave up 5 bases and J gave up 1 base, with 11 bases separating them. Germline CDR1 reads LGHDT; CDR2 reads YNNKEL (reference sequence). The CDR3 covers 14 residues. Here the CDR3 DNA reads TGTGCCAGCAGCTACCTCCGAGGGAACACTGAAGCTTTCTTT. Residues: CASSYLRGNTEAFF.

Comment on this clone: A read error may produce the germline difference seen at one junction end. The CDR3 region is CAISEPGTFGPIF. In nucleotides, the CDR3 is TGTGCCATCAGTGAGCCCGGGACATTCGGACCAATTTTT. This sequence joins TRBV10-3 and TRBJ1-3; tentative D call: TRBD1 (6 bases). This CDR3 spans 13 amino acids. Germline assignment: CDR1 ENHRY and CDR2 SYGVKD.

The sample holds one count of this clone. The chain employs TRBV5-4 and TRBJ1-1; D is ambiguous. Trimming took 4 bases from V and 0 from J, leaving 13 bases between them. The CDR3 consists of 15 residues. Germline loops: CDR1 SGHNT, CDR2 YYREEE (reference sequence). The CDR3 loop reads CASSIEVGVNTEAFF. The CDR3 nucleotides are TGTGCCAGCAGCATAGAGGTCGGGGTGAACACTGAAGCTTTCTTT.

The V and J genes are TRBV7-9 and TRBJ2-4, with TRBD1 identical over 7 bases. This CDR3 comprises 16 residues. V dropped 1 base and J dropped 2; count of bases not matched to a gene: 5. From germline, CDR1 is SEHNR and CDR2 FQNEAQ (reference sequence). The CDR3, as DNA: TGTGCCAGCAGCTTAGGGACAGGTGCACCCAAAAACATTCAGTACTTC. It yields the protein CASSLGTGAPKNIQYF. Full variable domain (outside the CDR3, taken from reference TRBV7-9 and TRBJ2-4): DTGVSQNPRHKITKRGQNVTFRCDPISEHNRLYWYRQTLGQGPEFLTYFQNEAQLEKSRLLSDRFSAERPKGSFSTLEIQRTEQGDSAMYLCASSLGTGAPKNIQYFGAGTRLSVL.

This clone appeared once. CDR3 amino acids: CAWSPGGSYGYTF. The CDR3 region has the DNA TGTGCCTGGAGTCCGGGGGGCAGCTATGGCTACACCTTC. This rearrangement joins TRBV30 to TRBJ1-2; tentative D call: TRBD1 (6 bases). Germline V lookup: CDR1 GTSNPN, CDR2 SVGIG (reference sequence). Trimming removed 2 bases from V and 4 bases from J, with 11 bases in between. The CDR3 loop spans 13 amino acids.

The V gene is TRBV20-1, the J gene TRBJ1-1; TRBD1 agrees at 7 bases. Trimming at V came to 6 bases and at J to 8 bases, leaving 6 bases not matched to a gene. CDR1 and CDR2 (germline): DFQATT, SNEGSKA (reference sequence). CDR3 length: 11 amino acids. CDR3 DNA sequence: TGCAGTGCCCCCAAGGGGGCAGAAGCTTTCTTT. Its translation is CSAPKGAEAFF.

The chain uses TRBV29-1 and TRBJ1-2; D ambiguous. CDR1 and CDR2 from the germline V gene are SQVTM and ANQGSEA. The CDR3 contains 12 residues. V was shortened by 4 bases and J by 7 bases, with 13 bases between the two germline ends. In nucleotides, the CDR3 is TGCAGCGTTGTCGCCGGTTCCGCTGGCTACACCTTC. Amino acids: CSVVAGSAGYTF.

V is TRBV7-9 and J is TRBJ1-4; no clear D gene. The V gene lost 7 bases and the J gene lost 5 bases, with 14 bases spanning the gap. Germline lookup yields CDR1 SEHNR and CDR2 FQNEAQ (reference sequence). This CDR3 is 14 amino acids long. CDR3 amino acids: CASIPGGGNEKLFF. In DNA form, the CDR3 reads TGTGCCAGCATCCCCGGTGGCGGGAATGAAAAACTGTTTTTT.

The genes are TRBV3-1 (or the pseudogene TRBV3-2) and TRBJ1-1, with D possibly TRBD1 on 5 matching bases. The CDR3 totals 14 residues. Germline CDR1 LGHDT, CDR2 YNNKEL (reference sequence). Trimming removed 1 base at V and 3 bases at J, with 9 bases between. The CDR3: CASSQGQTYTEAFF. In DNA form, the CDR3 reads TGTGCCAGCAGCCAAGGACAGACATACACTGAAGCTTTCTTT.

This rearrangement joins TRBV11-2 to TRBJ2-7; D not resolved. The CDR3 runs 14 residues. V shed 1 base and J shed 1 base, with 8 bases lying between them. CDR1 is SGHAT and CDR2 is FQNNGV in the germline V gene. The CDR3 spells CASSLVSHSYEQYF. The CDR3 DNA follows: TGTGCCAGCAGCTTAGTTTCACATTCCTACGAGCAGTACTTC. The variable domain in full, with the rest retrieved from reference TRBV11-2 and TRBJ2-7, is EAGVAQSPRYKIIEKRQSVAFWCNPISGHATLYWYQQILGQGPKLLIQFQNNGVVDDSQLPKDRFSAERLKGVDSTLKIQPAKLEDSAVYLCASSLVSHSYEQYFGPGTRLTVT.

This clone appeared a single time. The chain uses TRBV27 and TRBJ1-1, with D unclear. V gave up 4 bases and J gave up 7 bases, with 16 bases separating them. CDR3 size: 14 residues. Per germline, CDR1 MNHEY and CDR2 SMNVEV (reference sequence). The CDR3 loop is CASSSSRPLIEAFF. Written as DNA, the CDR3 is TGTGCCAGCAGTTCATCCAGGCCCTTGATTGAAGCTTTCTTT.

The chain has TRBV7-6 and TRBJ2-3, with 8 bases identical to TRBD1. The CDR3 covers 16 residues. CDR1 is SGHVS, CDR2 FNYEAQ, per germline. V was clipped by 0 bases and J by 1 base; unmatched bases: 3. The CDR3 protein is CASSLARGRGTDTQYF. The CDR3 nucleotides read TGTGCCAGCAGCTTAGCCAGGGGGCGGGGCACAGATACGCAGTATTTT.